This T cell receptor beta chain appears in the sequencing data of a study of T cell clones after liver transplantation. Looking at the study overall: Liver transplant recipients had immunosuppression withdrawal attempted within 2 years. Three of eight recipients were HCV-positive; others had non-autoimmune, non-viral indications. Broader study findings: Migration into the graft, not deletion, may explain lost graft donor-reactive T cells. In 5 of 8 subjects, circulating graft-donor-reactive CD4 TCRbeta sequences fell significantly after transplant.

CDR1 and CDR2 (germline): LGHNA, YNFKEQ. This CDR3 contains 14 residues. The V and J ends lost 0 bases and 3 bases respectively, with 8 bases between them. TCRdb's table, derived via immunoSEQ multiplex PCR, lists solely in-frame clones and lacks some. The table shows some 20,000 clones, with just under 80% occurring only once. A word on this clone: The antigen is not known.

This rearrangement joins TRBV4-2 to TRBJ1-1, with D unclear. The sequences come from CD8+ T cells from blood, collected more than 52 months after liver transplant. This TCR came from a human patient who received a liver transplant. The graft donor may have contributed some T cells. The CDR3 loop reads CASSQDEEYTEAFF. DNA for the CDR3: TGTGCCAGCAGCCAAGATGAGGAGTACACTGAAGCTTTCTTT.